Given below is one T cell receptor (beta chain) in context. Its matching antigen is unknown. The CDR3 has 14 amino acids. Trimming shortened V by 4 bases and J by 0 bases, and 9 bases separated the two germline ends. In germline, CDR1 is KGHSH, CDR2 LQKENI. This specimen comes from a study of siplizumab effects on memory and regulatory T cells. General study points: A major contribution to the alloresponse seemed to be made by naive T cells, which seemed more diverse than memory cells.

TCRdb keeps only in-frame clones here, not all; method: immunoSEQ multiplex PCR. The repertoire holds more than 90,000 clones, around 94% seen once, with approximately 1.5% in the top ten. Sequencing was carried out using non-Treg CD4+ T cells sorted from blood. The chain couples TRBV18 to TRBJ1-1; D is uncertain. This clonotype was sampled from a human donor in good health. The CDR3 DNA reads TGTGCCAGCTCACAAGAGACGGTGAACACTGAAGCTTTCTTT. This sequence encodes CASSQETVNTEAFF.